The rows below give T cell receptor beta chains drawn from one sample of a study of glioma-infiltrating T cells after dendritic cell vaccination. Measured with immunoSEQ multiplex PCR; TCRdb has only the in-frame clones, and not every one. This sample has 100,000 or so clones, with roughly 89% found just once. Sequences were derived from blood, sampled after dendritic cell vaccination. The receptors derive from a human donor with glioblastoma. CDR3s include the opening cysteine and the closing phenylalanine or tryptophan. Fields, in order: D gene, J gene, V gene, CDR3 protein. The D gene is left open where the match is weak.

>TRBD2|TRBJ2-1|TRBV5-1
CASSANLAGGPREQFF
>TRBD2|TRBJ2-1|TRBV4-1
CASSRGLAGVDNEQFF
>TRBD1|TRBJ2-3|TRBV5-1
CASSLGQGAADTQYF
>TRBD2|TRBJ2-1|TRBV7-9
CASSRSGGARNEQFF
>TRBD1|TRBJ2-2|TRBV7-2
CASSFGTGPPAGELFF
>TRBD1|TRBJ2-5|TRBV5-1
CASSPGGETQYF
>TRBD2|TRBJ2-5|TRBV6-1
CASAEAGGLRETQYF
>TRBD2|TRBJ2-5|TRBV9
CASNSGSIQETQYF
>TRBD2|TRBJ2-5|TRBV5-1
CASSPELAGGLKETQYF
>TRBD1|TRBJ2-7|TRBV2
CASITPGQTLFEQYF
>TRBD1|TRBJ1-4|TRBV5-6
CASSLRTGGKREKLFF
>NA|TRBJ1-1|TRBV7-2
CASSLYVNTEAFF
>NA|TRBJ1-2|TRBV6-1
CASSERPTSLGGYTF
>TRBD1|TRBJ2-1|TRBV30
CAWKGAGSNEQFF
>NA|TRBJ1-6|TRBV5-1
CASSLMGQSSYNSPLHF
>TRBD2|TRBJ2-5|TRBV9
CASSASGGEETQYF
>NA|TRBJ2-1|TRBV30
CAWSFGASLYNEQFF
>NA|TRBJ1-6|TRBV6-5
CASAQQAKSPLHF
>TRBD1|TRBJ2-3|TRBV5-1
CASSFGTGSDTQYF
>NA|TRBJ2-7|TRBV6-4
CASSKAPSSYEQYF
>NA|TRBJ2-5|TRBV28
CASSRDFQETQYF
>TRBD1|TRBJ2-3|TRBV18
CASSPPWDRGLYF